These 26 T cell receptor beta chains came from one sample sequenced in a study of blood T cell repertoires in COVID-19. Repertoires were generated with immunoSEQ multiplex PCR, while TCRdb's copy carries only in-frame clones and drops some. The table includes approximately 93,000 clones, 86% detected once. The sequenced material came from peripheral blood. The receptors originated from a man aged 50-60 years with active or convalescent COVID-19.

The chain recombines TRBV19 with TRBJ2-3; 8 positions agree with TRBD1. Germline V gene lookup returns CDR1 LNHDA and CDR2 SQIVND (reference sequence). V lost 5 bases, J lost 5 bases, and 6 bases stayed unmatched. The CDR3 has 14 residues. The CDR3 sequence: CASSPGQGLDTQYF. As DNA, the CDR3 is TGTGCCAGTAGTCCAGGACAGGGTTTAGATACGCAGTATTTT.

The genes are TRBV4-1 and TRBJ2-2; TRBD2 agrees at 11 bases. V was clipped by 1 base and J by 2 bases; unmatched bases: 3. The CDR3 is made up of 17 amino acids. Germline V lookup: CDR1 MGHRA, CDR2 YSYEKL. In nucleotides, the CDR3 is TGCGCCAGCAGCCAAGCTGGACTAGCGGGTAACACCGGGGAGCTGTTTTTT. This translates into CASSQAGLAGNTGELFF.

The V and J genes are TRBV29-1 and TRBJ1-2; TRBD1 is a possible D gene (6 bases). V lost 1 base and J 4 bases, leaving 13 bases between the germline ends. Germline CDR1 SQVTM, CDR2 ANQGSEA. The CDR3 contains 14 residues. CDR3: CSVEVGAGAYGYTF. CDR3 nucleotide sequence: TGCAGCGTTGAAGTTGGGGCGGGGGCCTATGGCTACACCTTC.

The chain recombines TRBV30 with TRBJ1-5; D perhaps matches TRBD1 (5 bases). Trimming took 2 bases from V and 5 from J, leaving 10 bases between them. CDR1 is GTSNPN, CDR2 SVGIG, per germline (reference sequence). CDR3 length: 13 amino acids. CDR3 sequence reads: CAWSLDRYQPQHF. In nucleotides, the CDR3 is TGTGCCTGGAGTCTTGACAGATATCAGCCCCAGCATTTT.

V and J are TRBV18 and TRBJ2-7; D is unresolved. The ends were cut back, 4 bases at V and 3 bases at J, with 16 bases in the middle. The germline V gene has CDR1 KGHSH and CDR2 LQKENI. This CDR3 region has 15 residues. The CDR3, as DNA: TGTGCCAGCTCACGTCAAGAAGGTGGGCTCTACGAGCAGTACTTC. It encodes CASSRQEGGLYEQYF.

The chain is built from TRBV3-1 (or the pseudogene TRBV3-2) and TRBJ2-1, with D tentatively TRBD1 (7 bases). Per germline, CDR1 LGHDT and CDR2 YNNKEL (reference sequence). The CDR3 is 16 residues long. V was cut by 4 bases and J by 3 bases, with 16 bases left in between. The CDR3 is CASSPSGRGDYNEQFF. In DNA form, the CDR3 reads TGTGCCAGCAGCCCCTCCGGCAGGGGGGACTACAATGAGCAGTTCTTC.

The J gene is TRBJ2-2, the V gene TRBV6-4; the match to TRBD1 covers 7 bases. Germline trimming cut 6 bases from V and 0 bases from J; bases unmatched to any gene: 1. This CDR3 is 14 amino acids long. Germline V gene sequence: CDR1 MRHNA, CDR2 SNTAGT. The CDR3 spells CASRTGANTGELFF. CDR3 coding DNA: TGTGCCAGCAGAACAGGGGCGAACACCGGGGAGCTGTTTTTT.

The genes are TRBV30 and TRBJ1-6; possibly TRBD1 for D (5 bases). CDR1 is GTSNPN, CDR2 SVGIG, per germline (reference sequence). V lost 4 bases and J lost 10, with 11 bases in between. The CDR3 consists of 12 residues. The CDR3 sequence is CAWTPGDSPLHF. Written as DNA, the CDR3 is TGTGCCTGGACCCCGGGGGACTCACCCCTCCACTTT.

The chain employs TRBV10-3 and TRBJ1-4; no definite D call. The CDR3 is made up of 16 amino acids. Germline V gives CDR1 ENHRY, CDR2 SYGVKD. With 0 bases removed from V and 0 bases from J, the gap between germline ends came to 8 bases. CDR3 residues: CAISESRAATNEKLFF. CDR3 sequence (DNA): TGTGCCATCAGTGAGTCGCGGGCAGCAACTAATGAAAAACTGTTTTTT.

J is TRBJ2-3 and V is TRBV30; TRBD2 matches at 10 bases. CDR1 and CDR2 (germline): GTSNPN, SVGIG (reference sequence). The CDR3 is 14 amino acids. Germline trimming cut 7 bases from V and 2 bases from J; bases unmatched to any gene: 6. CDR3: CALAGGPLTDTQYF. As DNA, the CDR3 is TGTGCCTTAGCGGGAGGCCCACTCACAGATACGCAGTATTTT.

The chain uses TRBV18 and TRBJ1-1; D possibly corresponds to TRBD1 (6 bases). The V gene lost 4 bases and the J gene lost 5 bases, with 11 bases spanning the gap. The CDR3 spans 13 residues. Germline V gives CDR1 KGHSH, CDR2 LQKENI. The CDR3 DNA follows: TGTGCCAGCTCACGCGCGCAGGGGACTGAAGCTTTCTTT. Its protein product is CASSRAQGTEAFF.

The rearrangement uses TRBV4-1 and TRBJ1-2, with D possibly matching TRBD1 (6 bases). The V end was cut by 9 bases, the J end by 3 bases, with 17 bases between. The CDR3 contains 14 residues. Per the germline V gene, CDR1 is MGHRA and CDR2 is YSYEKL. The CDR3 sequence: CASTPETGHYGYTF. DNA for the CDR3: TGCGCCAGTACCCCGGAAACAGGGCACTATGGCTACACCTTC.

The CDR3 reads CASSRGQGVSPLHF. Written as DNA, the CDR3 is TGTGCCAGCAGCAGGGGACAGGGGGTTTCACCCCTCCACTTT. The chain carries TRBV5-4 and TRBJ1-6; 11 bases map to TRBD1. J gave up 9 bases and V 4 bases, and 3 bases lay outside the gene matches. The CDR3 is made up of 14 amino acids. The germline V gene has CDR1 SGHNT and CDR2 YYREEE (reference sequence). The entire variable domain, with the rest obtained from reference TRBV5-4 and TRBJ1-6, is as follows: ETGVTQSPTHLIKTRGQQVTLRCSSQSGHNTVSWYQQALGQGPQFIFQYYREEENGRGNFPPRFSGLQFPNYSSELNVNALELDDSALYLCASSRGQGVSPLHFGNGTRLTVT.

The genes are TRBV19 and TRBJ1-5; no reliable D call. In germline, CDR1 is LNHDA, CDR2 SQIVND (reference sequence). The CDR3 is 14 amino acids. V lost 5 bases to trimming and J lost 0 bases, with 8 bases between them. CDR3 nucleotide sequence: TGTGCCAGTAGTGTCCTACTTAGCAATCAGCCCCAGCATTTT. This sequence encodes CASSVLLSNQPQHF. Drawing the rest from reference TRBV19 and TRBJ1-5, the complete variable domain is DGGITQSPKYLFRKEGQNVTLSCEQNLNHDAMYWYRQDPGQGLRLIYYSQIVNDFQKGDIAEGYSVSREKKESFPLTVTSAQKNPTAFYLCASSVLLSNQPQHFGDGTRLSIL.

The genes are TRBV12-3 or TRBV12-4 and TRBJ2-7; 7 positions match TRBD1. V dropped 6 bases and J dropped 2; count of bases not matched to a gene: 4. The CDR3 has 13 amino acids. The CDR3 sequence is CASRRTGTYEQYF. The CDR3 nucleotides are TGTGCCAGCAGACGGACAGGAACCTACGAGCAGTACTTC.

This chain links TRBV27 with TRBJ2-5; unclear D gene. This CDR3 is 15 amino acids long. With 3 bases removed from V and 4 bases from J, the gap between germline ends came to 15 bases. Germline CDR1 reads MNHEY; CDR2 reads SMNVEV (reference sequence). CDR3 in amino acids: CASSLLSNLRETQYF. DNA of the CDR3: TGTGCCAGCAGTTTGTTAAGCAACCTTAGAGAGACCCAGTACTTC.

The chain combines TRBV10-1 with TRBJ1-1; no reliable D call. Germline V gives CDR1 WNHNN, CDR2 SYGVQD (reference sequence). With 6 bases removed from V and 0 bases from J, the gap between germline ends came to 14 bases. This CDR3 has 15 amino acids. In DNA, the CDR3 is TGCGCCAGCAGCTACAGTCCAGGCCTGAACACTGAAGCTTTCTTT. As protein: CASSYSPGLNTEAFF.

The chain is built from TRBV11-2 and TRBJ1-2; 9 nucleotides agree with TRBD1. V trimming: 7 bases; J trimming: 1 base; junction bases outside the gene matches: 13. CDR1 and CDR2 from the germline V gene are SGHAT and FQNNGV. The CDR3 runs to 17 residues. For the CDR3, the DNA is TGTGCCAGCAACCCAACAGGGGGCGAGGTAGTTAACTATGGCTACACCTTC. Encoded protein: CASNPTGGEVVNYGYTF.

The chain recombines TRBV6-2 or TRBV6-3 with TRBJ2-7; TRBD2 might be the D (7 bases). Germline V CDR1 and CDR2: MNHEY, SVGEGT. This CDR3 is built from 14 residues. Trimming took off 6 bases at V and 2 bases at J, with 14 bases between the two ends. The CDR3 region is CASSIRGATYEQYF. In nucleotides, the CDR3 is TGTGCCAGCAGCATACGGGGGGCTACCTACGAGCAGTACTTC.

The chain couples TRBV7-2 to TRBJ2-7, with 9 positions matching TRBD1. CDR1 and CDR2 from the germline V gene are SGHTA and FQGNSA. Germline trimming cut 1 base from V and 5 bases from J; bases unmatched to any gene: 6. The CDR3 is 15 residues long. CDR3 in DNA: TGTGCCAGCAGCTTAGTCTGGACAGGGGTAAACGAGCAGTACTTC. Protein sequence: CASSLVWTGVNEQYF.

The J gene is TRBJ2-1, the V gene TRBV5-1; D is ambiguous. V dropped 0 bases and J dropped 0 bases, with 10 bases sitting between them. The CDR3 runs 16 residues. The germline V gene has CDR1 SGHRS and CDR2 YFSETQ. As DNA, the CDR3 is TGCGCCAGCAGCTTGGCCCTACAGAGCTCCTACAATGAGCAGTTCTTC. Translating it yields CASSLALQSSYNEQFF.

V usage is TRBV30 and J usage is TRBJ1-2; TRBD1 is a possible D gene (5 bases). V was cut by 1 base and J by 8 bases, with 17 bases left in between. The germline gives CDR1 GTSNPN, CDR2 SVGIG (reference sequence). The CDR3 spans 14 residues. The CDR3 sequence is CAWSAPGLLRGYTF. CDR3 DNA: TGTGCCTGGAGTGCGCCGGGACTCCTTCGAGGCTACACCTTC.

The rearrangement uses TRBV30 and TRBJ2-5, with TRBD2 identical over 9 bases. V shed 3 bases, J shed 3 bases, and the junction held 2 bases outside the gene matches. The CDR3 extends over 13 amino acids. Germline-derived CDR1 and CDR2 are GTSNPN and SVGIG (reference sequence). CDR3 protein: CAWSRLAEETQYF. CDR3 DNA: TGTGCCTGGAGCCGACTAGCGGAAGAGACCCAGTACTTC.

The CDR3 DNA is TGTGCCAGCAGCCGCAGGACTAGCGGGAGCCCGGATGAGCAGTTCTTC. Amino acid sequence: CASSRRTSGSPDEQFF. This chain links TRBV14 with TRBJ2-1, with TRBD2 matching 13 bases. The V gene end was trimmed by 4 bases and the J gene end by 8 bases; junction bases not matched to a gene: 8. This CDR3 is built from 16 residues. Germline V gene sequence: CDR1 SGHDN, CDR2 FVKESK.

The CDR3, as DNA: TGCGCCAGCAGCTTGGCCGGCGGTTCGGGGTACAATGAGCAGTTCTTC. Its translation is CASSLAGGSGYNEQFF. The V call is TRBV5-1, the J call TRBJ2-1; a possible D gene is TRBD2 (5 bases). The CDR3 has 16 amino acids. Germline CDR1 reads SGHRS; CDR2 reads YFSETQ. Deletions cut 0 bases from V and 4 bases from J, with 14 bases between.

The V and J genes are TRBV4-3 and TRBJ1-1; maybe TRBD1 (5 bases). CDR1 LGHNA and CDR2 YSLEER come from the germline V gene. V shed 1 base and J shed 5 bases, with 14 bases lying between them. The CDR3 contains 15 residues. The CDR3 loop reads CASSQALGGVTEAFF. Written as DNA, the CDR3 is TGCGCCAGCAGCCAAGCATTGGGAGGGGTGACTGAAGCTTTCTTT.